This entry is about one T cell receptor beta chain. Only in-frame clones appear in the TCRdb table, and some are missing; sequencing was by immunoSEQ multiplex PCR. There are approximately 280,000 clones in the sample; about 89% occur only once, and around 4.4% lies in the top ten. The data belong to a study of blood T cell repertoires in COVID-19. In the study overall: Collection of acute and convalescent COVID-19 samples took place in the United States, Italy and Spain.

The source of this sequence is a man aged 35 to 55 with acute or convalescent COVID-19. The sample comprised peripheral blood.

The CDR3, as DNA: TGTGCCAGCAGCTTTCAGGGGTCGGATGAGCAGTTCTTC. This encodes CASSFQGSDEQFF. The rearrangement links TRBV7-2 to TRBJ2-1; the D gene is possibly TRBD1 (6 bases). Trimming removed 3 bases at V and 8 bases at J, with 11 bases between. CDR3 length equals 13 residues. In germline, CDR1 is SGHTA, CDR2 FQGNSA.